The clone carrying this T cell receptor beta chain was picked up a small number of times. Its antigen is not identified. A single record per CDR3 protein comes from TCRdb applying MiXCR to the 5' RACE reads. The repertoire holds approximately 550,000 distinct CDR3 sequences, with less than 15% as singletons. These data are taken from a study of T cells after yellow fever vaccination. Whole-study results and caveats: Once the booster was given, most primary-vaccination clones reappeared, at about 95% for CD4 and 85% to 90% for CD8.

The CDR3 has 20 amino acids. Germline assignment: CDR1 MNHNS and CDR2 SASEGT. Trimming took off 3 bases at V and 0 bases at J, with 26 bases between the two ends. The source of this sequence is a man aged 30-40 years who received the YFV17D yellow fever vaccine. V usage is TRBV6-1 and J usage is TRBJ1-1; TRBD1 is a possible D gene (6 bases). This material consisted of PBMCs, taken on the day of the yellow fever booster vaccination. In DNA form, the CDR3 reads TGTGCCAGCAGTGAGATTATAAGGGGACATGGCGGTACCTTGAACACTGAAGCTTTCTTT. Translated, it gives CASSEIIRGHGGTLNTEAFF.